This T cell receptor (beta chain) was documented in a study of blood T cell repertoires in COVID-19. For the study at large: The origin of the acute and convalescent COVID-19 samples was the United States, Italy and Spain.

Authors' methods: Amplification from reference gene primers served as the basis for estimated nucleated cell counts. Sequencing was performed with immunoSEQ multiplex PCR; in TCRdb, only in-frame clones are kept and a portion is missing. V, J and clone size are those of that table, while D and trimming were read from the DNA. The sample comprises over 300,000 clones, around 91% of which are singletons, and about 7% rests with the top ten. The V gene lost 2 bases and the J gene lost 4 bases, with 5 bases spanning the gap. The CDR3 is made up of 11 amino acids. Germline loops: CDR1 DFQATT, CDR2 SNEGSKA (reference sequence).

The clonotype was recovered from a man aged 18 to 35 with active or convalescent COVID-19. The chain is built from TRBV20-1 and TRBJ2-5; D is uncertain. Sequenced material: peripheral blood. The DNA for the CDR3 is TGCAGTGCTAGATCGGTAGAGACCCAGTACTTC. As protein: CSARSVETQYF.